This TCR beta chain originates from a study of blood T cell repertoires in COVID-19. The overall study: COVID-19 samples, acute and convalescent, were from the United States, Italy and Spain. T cells, B-cell-depleted T cells, or PBMCs provided the cDNA or gDNA that served as material.

Trimming left V 0 bases short and J 8 bases short, with 7 bases between. CDR1 and CDR2 from the germline V gene are DFQATT and SNEGSKA (reference sequence). This CDR3 is 11 amino acids long. Original processing methods: It was from reference gene primer amplification that nucleated cell counts were estimated. Repertoires were generated with immunoSEQ multiplex PCR, while TCRdb's copy carries only in-frame clones and drops some. The V and J calls and clone size are taken from that table; D and trimming were inferred from the DNA. The sample lists fewer than 700,000 clones, 85% to 90% seen once, with 7.5% to 9.5% in the top ten. Enrolment of Seattle patients took place during active infection, and they were followed longitudinally. A remark on this clone: Other DNA sequences within the sample encode an identical CDR3.

The V and J genes are TRBV20-1 and TRBJ1-2, with D possibly being TRBD1 (5 bases). Material: peripheral blood. This sequence originates from a woman in her fifties or sixties with COVID-19, enrolled during active disease. CDR3 coding DNA: TGCAGTGCTAGAGACAGGGCCGGCTACACCTTC. Translated: CSARDRAGYTF.